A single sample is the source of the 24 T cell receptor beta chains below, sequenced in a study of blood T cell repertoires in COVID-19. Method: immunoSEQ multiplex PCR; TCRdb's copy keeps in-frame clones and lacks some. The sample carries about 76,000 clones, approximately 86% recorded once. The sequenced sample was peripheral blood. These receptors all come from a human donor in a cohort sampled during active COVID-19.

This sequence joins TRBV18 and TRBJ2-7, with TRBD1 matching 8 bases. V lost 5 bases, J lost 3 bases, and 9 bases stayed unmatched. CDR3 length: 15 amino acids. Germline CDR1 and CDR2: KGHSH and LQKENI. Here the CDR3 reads CASSTGTGERYEQYF. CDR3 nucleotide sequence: TGTGCCAGCTCAACCGGGACAGGAGAACGCTACGAGCAGTACTTC. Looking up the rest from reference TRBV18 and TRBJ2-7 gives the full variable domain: NAGVMQNPRHLVRRRGQEARLRCSPMKGHSHVYWYRQLPEEGLKFMVYLQKENIIDESGMPKERFSAEFPKEGPSILRIQQVVRGDSAAYFCASSTGTGERYEQYFGPGTRLTVT.

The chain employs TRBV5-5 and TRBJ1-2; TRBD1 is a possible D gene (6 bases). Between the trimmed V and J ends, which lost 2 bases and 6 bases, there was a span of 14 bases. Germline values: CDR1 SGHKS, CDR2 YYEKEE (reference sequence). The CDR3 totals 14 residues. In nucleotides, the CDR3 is TGTGCCAGCAGCTTCGGGGCAGGGGCGGATGGCTACACCTTC. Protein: CASSFGAGADGYTF. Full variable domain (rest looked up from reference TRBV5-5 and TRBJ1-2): DAGVTQSPTHLIKTRGQQVTLRCSPISGHKSVSWYQQVLGQGPQFIFQYYEKEERGRGNFPDRFSARQFPNYSSELNVNALLLGDSALYLCASSFGAGADGYTFGSGTRLTVV.

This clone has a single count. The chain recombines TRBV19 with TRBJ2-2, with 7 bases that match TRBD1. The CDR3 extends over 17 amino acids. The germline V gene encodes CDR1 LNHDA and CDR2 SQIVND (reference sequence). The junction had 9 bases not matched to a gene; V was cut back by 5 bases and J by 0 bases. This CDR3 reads CASSLARGTANTGELFF. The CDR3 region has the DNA TGTGCCAGTAGTCTCGCCAGGGGGACAGCGAACACCGGGGAGCTGTTTTTT.

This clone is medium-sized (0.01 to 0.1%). DNA of the CDR3: TGTGCCAGCAGCCTTGACCCGGGACTAGCGGGGCACAATGAGCAGTTCTTC. Translation gives CASSLDPGLAGHNEQFF. The V and J genes are TRBV5-4 and TRBJ2-1; 13 nucleotides align to TRBD2. V shed 4 bases and J 5 bases; nucleotides not matched to a gene: 9. Per germline, CDR1 SGHNT and CDR2 YYREEE (reference sequence). CDR3 length: 17 residues.

The CDR3 DNA is TGTGCCAGCAGCCAAGGGTCTGGACAGGCCAATCAGCCCCAGCATTTT. This codes for CASSQGSGQANQPQHF. The J gene is TRBJ1-5, the V gene TRBV3-1 (or the pseudogene TRBV3-2); 7 bases align to TRBD1. There are 16 residues in the CDR3. Germline V lookup: CDR1 LGHDT, CDR2 YNNKEL (reference sequence). The V segment lost 1 base and the J segment 3 bases; nucleotides outside the gene matches: 6.

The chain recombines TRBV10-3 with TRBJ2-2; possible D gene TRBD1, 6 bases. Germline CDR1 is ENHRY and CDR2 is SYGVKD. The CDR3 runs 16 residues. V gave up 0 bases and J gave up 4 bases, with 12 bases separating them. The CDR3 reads CAISESRRGTTGELFF. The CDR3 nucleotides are TGTGCCATCAGTGAGTCGAGAAGGGGGACCACCGGGGAGCTGTTTTTT.

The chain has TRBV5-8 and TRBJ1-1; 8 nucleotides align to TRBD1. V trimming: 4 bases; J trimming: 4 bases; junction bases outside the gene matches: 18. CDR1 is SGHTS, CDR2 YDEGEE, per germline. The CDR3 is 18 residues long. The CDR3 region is CASSRGNFGTGGSTEAFF. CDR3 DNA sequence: TGTGCCAGCAGCCGTGGGAATTTTGGGACAGGTGGTTCCACTGAAGCTTTCTTT.

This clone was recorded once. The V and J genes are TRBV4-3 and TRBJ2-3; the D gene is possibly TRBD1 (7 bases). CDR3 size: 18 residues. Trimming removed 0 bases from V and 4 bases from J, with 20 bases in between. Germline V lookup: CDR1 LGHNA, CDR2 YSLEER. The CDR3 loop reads CASSQDGTAPGASDTQYF. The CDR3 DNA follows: TGCGCCAGCAGCCAAGACGGGACAGCCCCGGGGGCGTCAGATACGCAGTATTTT.

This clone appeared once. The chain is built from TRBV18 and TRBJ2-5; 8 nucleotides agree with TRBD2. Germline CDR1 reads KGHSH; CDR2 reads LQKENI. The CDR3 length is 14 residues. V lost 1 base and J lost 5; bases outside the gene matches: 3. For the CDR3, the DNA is TGTGCCAGCTCACCACGGACTAGCTCTGAGACCCAGTACTTC. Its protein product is CASSPRTSSETQYF.

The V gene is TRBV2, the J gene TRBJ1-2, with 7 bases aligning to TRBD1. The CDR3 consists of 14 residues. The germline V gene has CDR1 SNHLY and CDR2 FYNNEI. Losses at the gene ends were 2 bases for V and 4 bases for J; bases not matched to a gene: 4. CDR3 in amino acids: CASSEMGQIYGYTF. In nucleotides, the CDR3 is TGTGCCAGCAGTGAAATGGGACAGATCTATGGCTACACCTTC.

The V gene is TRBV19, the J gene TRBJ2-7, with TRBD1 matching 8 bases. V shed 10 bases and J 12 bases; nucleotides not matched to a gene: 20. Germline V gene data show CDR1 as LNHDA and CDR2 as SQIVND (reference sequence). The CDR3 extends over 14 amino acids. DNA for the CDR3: TGTGCCACCATGGGTACAGGGGGAGTTTTGAGTCTGTACTTC. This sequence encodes CATMGTGGVLSLYF.

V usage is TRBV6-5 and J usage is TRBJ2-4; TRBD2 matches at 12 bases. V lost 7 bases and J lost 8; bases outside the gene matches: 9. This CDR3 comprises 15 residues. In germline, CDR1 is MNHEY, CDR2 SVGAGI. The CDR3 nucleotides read TGTGCCAGCATTCCCGGACTAGCGGGGAACGACATTCAGTACTTC. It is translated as CASIPGLAGNDIQYF.

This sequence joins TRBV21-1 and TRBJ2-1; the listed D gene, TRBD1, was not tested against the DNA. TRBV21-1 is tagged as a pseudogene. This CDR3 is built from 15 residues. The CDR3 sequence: CASSNRQVSYNEQFF. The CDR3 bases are TGTGCCAGCAGCAATAGACAGGTATCCTACAATGAGCAGTTCTTC.

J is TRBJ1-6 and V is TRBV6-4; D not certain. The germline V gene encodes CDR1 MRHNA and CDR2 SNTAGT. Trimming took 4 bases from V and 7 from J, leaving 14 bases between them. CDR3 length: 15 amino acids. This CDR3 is CASSGLPGKNSPLHF. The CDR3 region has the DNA TGTGCCAGCAGTGGCTTGCCAGGTAAAAATTCACCCCTCCACTTT.

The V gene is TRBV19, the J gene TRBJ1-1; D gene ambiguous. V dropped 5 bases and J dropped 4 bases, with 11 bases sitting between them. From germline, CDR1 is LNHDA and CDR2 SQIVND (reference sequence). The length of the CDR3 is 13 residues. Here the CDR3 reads CASSPGVPTEAFF. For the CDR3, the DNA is TGTGCCAGTAGTCCGGGTGTGCCCACTGAAGCTTTCTTT. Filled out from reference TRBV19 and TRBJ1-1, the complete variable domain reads DGGITQSPKYLFRKEGQNVTLSCEQNLNHDAMYWYRQDPGQGLRLIYYSQIVNDFQKGDIAEGYSVSREKKESFPLTVTSAQKNPTAFYLCASSPGVPTEAFFGQGTRLTVV.

CDR3: CASSLAGGAGYEQYF. In DNA form, the CDR3 reads TGTGCCAGCAGTTTGGCCGGGGGGGCGGGCTACGAGCAGTACTTC. This chain uses TRBV27 with TRBJ2-7; 8 bases fit TRBD2. This CDR3 region has 15 residues. Trimming took 3 bases from V and 3 from J; bases not matched to a gene: 7. Germline V gene data show CDR1 as MNHEY and CDR2 as SMNVEV (reference sequence).

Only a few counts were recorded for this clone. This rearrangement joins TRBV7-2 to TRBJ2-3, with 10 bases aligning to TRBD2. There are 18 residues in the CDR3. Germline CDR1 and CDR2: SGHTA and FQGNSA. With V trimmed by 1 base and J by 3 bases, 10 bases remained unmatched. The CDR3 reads CASSLEVRGLAPTDTQYF. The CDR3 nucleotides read TGTGCCAGCAGCTTAGAAGTTAGGGGACTAGCGCCTACAGATACGCAGTATTTT.

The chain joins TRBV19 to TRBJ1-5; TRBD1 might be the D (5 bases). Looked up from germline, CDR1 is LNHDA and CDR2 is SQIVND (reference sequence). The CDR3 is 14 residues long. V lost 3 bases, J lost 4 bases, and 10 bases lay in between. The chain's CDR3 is CASSMGQQNQPQHF. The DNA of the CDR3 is TGTGCCAGTAGTATGGGGCAGCAGAATCAGCCCCAGCATTTT.

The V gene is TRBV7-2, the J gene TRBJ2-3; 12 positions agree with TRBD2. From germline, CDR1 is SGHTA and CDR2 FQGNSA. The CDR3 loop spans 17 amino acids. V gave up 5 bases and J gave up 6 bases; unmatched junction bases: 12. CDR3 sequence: CASSTPTSGGRDDTQYF. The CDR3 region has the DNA TGTGCCAGCAGCACCCCAACTAGCGGGGGGCGGGATGATACGCAGTATTTT.

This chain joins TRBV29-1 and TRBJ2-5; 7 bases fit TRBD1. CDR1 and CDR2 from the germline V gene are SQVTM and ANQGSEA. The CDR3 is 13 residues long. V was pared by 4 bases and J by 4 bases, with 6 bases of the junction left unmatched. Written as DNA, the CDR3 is TGCAGCGTTGGGGGGCAGGGGGTAGAGACCCAGTACTTC. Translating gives CSVGGQGVETQYF.

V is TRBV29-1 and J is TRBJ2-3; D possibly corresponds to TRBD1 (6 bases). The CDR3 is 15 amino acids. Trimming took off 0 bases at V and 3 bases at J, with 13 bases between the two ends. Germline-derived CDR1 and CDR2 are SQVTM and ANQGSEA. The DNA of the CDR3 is TGCAGCGTTGAAGATGGGGACATGGGGACAGATACGCAGTATTTT. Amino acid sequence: CSVEDGDMGTDTQYF.

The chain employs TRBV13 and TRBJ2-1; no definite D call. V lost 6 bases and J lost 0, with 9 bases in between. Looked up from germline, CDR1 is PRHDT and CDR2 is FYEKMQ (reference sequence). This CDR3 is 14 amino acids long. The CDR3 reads CASRIWSSYNEQFF. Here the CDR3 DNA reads TGTGCCAGCAGGATATGGAGCTCCTACAATGAGCAGTTCTTC.

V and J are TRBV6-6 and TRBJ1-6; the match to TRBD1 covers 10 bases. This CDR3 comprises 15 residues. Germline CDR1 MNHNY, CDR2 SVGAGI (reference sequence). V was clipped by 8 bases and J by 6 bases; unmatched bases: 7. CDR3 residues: CASGRQGAPNSPLHF. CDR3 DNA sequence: TGTGCCAGCGGTAGACAGGGGGCCCCTAATTCACCCCTCCACTTT.

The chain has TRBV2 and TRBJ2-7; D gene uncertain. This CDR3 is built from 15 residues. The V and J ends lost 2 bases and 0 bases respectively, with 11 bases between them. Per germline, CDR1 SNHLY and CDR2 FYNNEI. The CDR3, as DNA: TGTGCCAGCAGTGAAACGAGCGCCTACTCCTACGAGCAGTACTTC. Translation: CASSETSAYSYEQYF.